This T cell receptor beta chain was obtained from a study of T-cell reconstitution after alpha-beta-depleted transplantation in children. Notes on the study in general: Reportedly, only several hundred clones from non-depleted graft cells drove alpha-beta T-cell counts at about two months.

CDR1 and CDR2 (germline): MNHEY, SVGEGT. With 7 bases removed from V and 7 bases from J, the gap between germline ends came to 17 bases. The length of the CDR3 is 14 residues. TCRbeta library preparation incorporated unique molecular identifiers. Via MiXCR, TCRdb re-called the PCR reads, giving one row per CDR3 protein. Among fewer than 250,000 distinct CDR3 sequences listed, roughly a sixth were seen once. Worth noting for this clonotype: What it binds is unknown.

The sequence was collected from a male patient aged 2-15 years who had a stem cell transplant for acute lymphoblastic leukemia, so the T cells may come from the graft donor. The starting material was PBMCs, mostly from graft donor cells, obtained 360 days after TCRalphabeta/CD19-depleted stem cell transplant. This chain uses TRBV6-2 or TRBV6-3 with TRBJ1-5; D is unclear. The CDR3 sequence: CASTQSGVGQPQHF. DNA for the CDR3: TGTGCCAGCACCCAATCCGGGGTCGGGCAGCCCCAGCATTTT.